This T cell receptor (beta chain) was recorded in a study of blood T cell repertoires in COVID-19 (dated by TCRdb to 2020 to 2021). Some background on the complete study: Samples from collaborators originated in the United States, Italy and Spain and spanned both the acute and convalescent phases of COVID-19. Samples were obtained from the ongoing ImmuneRACE study (first 160 participants) and from 1,000 to 1,500 subjects provided by 6 global collaborators. Sample metadata almost always included a de-identified subject ID, COVID-19 status, age in years and sex. Where HLA class I and class II types were available, the types were taken from metadata supplied by the sample provider, not from assay-based typing. The repertoires were released in a freely available public database meant as a resource for research on the immune response to SARS-CoV-2. The dataset comprised deeply sampled blood TCRbeta repertoires from subjects exposed to, actively infected with, or recovered from COVID-19. The material from the prospective study consisted of cDNA or gDNA derived from T cells, B-cell-depleted T cells, or PBMCs.

Ten or more counts support this clone. The antigen it binds to is not known. Base qualities are not at hand, and no much larger clone is one base apart. The collaborating institutions used their own protocols to collect whole blood in K2EDTA tubes. For TCRbeta analysis, collaborators shipped samples as frozen whole blood, isolated PBMCs, or DNA extracted from either of those sample types. TCRbeta CDR3 regions were amplified from genomic DNA by means of the immunoSEQ Assay, a bias-controlled multiplex PCR. As for how the authors treated the data: The number of nucleated cells in each sample was estimated by amplification of reference gene primers within the assay. To quantify the absolute abundance of each unique TCRbeta CDR3 rearrangement, sequence reads were collapsed and filtered. For each sample, productive Simpson clonality was calculated as the square root of Simpson's diversity index over productive rearrangements. TCRdb obtained this table from immuneACCESS and retained in-frame rearrangements with V and J assigned. These tables miss some clones; where compared with another copy, unresolved V genes account for less than half of the shortfall, and the remainder is unexplained. D and trimming come from the DNA, and the V and J calls and clone size come from that table. The sample table contains some 170,000 clones; only one count was recorded for around four fifths of them. The ten largest make up approximately 10% of the sample.

Broad study findings and their caveats: Clinical and demographic metadata were provided uncurated, with the amount varying by source and participant.

The CDR3 numbers 14 residues from cysteine through phenylalanine. Only CDR3 DNA is held: 42 bases, read in frame from base 1. V and J are trimmed by 6 bases and 10 bases, and the gene matches miss 10 bases of the junction. The germline V gene encodes CDR1 MNHEY and CDR2 SVGAGI. The sample was peripheral blood. This sequence uses TRBV6-5 and TRBJ1-4, and 8 junctional nucleotides match TRBD1. The receptor comes from a human donor in a cohort sampled during active COVID-19. The CDR3 amino acid sequence is: CASRTGTGIGKLFF. At the DNA level, the sequence is TGTGCCAGCAGGACCGGGACAGGAATCGGAAAACTGTTTTTT.